The subject of this entry is one T cell receptor beta chain. Its cognate antigen has yet to be identified. Base qualities are not provided; no much larger clone lies one nucleotide away. The donors were healthy, HIV-negative adults with no recently reported acute infections or vaccinations. Only Caucasian adults living in Nashville, Tennessee, USA were represented among the donors. CD4+ T cells were enriched by magnetic negative selection; naive cells were then positively selected on CD45RA, and the negative fraction formed the memory subset. Blood was obtained by leukapheresis, after which PBMCs were separated by Ficoll-Histopaque density gradient centrifugation and cryopreserved in liquid nitrogen vapor phase. Analytical flow cytometry was used to check the purity and quantity of every magnetically sorted T cell population. Genomic DNA was isolated from each sorted fraction and quantified by UV absorbance on a Nanodrop 2000c.

TCR CDR3 regions were amplified from genomic DNA by multiplex PCR using the deep immunoSEQ assay. Extracted genomic DNA from each cell subset was distributed evenly across all wells of several immunoSEQ 96-well plates, and each plate was treated as a replicate. For sorted subsets, 200 to 250 ng of genomic DNA, equivalent to roughly 30,000 T cell genomes, went into each replicate PCR. Purified libraries were measured with a Qubit 3.0 fluorometer, size-checked on a Bioanalyzer 2100, and measured again with the KAPA Library Quantification kit. Each immunoSEQ 96-well plate was sequenced on its own single-read 150-cycle Illumina NextSeq 550 flow cell. The authors processed their data as follows. Because the immunoSEQ output held only junctional sequences and lacked quality scores, the filtering could not match the filtering applied to full-length reads. Sequences were annotated with PyIR, a Python wrapper for IgBLAST v1.9, and V/J genes and CDR3 were assigned using IMGT germline references. Reads with weak V/J assignments (E-value above 1e-6), missing CDR3, stop codons, out-of-frame junctions, or ambiguous translated residues were removed. V3J clonotypes were defined as sequences sharing the same inferred V gene, J gene, and CDR3 amino acid sequence. Percentage overlap between repertoires was calculated by dividing the number of shared unique clonotypes by the size of the smaller repertoire. Three approaches were used to assess repertoire richness: RTK rarefaction, the Chao1 estimator, and Recon v2.1 estimates of unobserved clonotypes. OLGA was used to compute generation probabilities for all TCRbeta clonotypes that the gDNA method yielded from a handful of donors. As stored in TCRdb, this immuneACCESS dataset retains in-frame rearrangements with V and J assigned. A fraction of the clones does not appear; measured against another copy, unresolved V genes explain less than half of the discrepancy, and the remainder lacks a known reason. Clonal size and the V and J genes are those of that table, whereas D and trimming came from the DNA. This sample holds over 850,000 clones; 75% to 85% were observed only once. The ten top clones hold under 0.8% of the sample.

The sample comes from a study of shared clonotypes between healthy human individuals (dated by TCRdb to between 2020 and 2021). For the wider study: Three men and a couple of women, aged 18 to 49 years, made up the cohort. Per donor, three plates each were used for CD4 naive and CD4 memory, two for CD8 naive, and one for CD8 memory. Blood TCR repertoires of roughly five healthy adults were deeply sequenced to estimate repertoire size and the extent of clonotype sharing between individuals. To increase sequencing depth and limit assay-specific biases, different laboratories used diverse techniques to prepare libraries and sequence TCR repertoires. Between about 0.9 and 10 billion PBMCs per donor were obtained by leukapheresis. What the authors observed across the whole study: Sampling was limited to blood, and TCR repertoires in tissue likely differ from TCR repertoires in blood. Compared with non-shared clonotypes, clonotypes shared by all four sorted-subset donors had higher generation probabilities. Based on pairwise subsampling, the degree of clonotype sharing among donors was expected to be affected by sequencing depth. Sharing across several donors was observed for around 5% of naive CD4, 3.5% of naive CD8, about 2.5% of memory CD4, and roughly 0.4% of memory CD8 clonotypes. Larger estimated clonotype richness was generally found for naive subsets than for memory subsets. Because the study included only a small number of donors, the genetic and exposure-history diversity represented was limited. Incomplete sequencing was indicated by rarefaction of sorted-subset datasets, despite the large sequencing depth.

V was cut back by 4 bases and J by 5 bases, leaving a gap of 14 bases between them. The CDR3 measures 14 amino acids from cysteine to phenylalanine. Only CDR3 DNA is held: 42 bases, read in frame from base 1. The germline V gene (reference sequence) gives CDR1 as SGHNT and CDR2 as YYREEE. The source is a man aged 18 to 35 in good health. Some clones in this sample may be carry-over from other donors' samples. The sequenced material came from memory CD4+ T cells from PBMCs. The sample's cell subset or site label is to be understood as: CD45RA-negative fraction. The chain joins TRBV5-4 to TRBJ2-3; too little of a D gene remains to name it. The CDR3 protein sequence reads: CASSAADGGDTQYF. The DNA sequence follows: TGTGCCAGCAGCGCAGCAGACGGCGGAGATACGCAGTATTTT.